This T cell receptor (beta chain) was captured in a study of T cell responses to AZD1222 COVID-19 vaccine. Generated by immunoSEQ multiplex PCR, the TCRdb table keeps only in-frame clones and is missing some. The sample carries some 180,000 clones, around 92% recorded once. The specimen was peripheral blood, collected on day 0 of AZD1222 vaccination. The TCR originated in an adult in good health.

CDR3 residues: CASSPPGLSEAFF. CDR3 nucleotide sequence: TGTGCCAGCTCACCACCGGGGCTCTCTGAAGCTTTCTTT. J is TRBJ1-1 and V is TRBV18; possible D gene TRBD1, 5 bases. Between the trimmed V and J ends, which lost 0 bases and 6 bases, there was a span of 8 bases. CDR3 size: 13 residues. Per the germline V gene, CDR1 is KGHSH and CDR2 is LQKENI.